This is a list of T cell receptor beta chains from one sample in a study of post-analysis software for immune sequencing data. TCRdb re-called the PCR reads with MiXCR, one entry per CDR3 protein. The sample includes approximately 770,000 distinct CDR3 sequences, around 42% of them seen just once. The specimen was blood. The receptors derive from a girl aged 5-17 years with multiple sclerosis. CDR3s leave out the opening cysteine and the closing phenylalanine or tryptophan. The D gene is left open where the match is weak.

j_gene | v_gene | d_gene | CDR3aa
TRBJ1-2 | TRBV20-1 | . | SARGDIYGYT
TRBJ1-4 | TRBV12-3/TRBV12-4 | TRBD1 | ASRSSGTANEKLF
TRBJ2-1 | TRBV6-4 | . | ASSEKFSPANEQF
TRBJ1-5 | TRBV12-3/TRBV12-4 | . | ATRKRGENQPQH
TRBJ2-1 | TRBV5-6 | TRBD2 | ASSSWSPDSGSRYNEQF
TRBJ2-5 | TRBV24-1 | TRBD1 | ATSDPTGGLKTQY
TRBJ1-2 | TRBV7-9 | TRBD1 | ASGDRANYGYT
TRBJ2-5 | TRBV28 | . | ASSPPRGGRVFETQY
TRBJ2-5 | TRBV11-1 | TRBD2 | ASSLGTKRESETQY
TRBJ2-1 | TRBV7-9 | TRBD2 | ASSLVGLVNEQF
TRBJ2-5 | TRBV6-1 | . | ASSVDWGQETQY
TRBJ2-2 | TRBV28 | TRBD2 | ASSLRTRLLSGELF
TRBJ2-1 | TRBV7-6 | . | ASSSKTLDYEQF
TRBJ1-2 | TRBV15 | . | ATSRMETRYGYT
TRBJ2-7 | TRBV4-3 | TRBD2 | ASSQDRSGRALVVYCEQY
TRBJ1-5 | TRBV6-5 | . | ASGPESQPQH
TRBJ2-1 | TRBV4-1 | TRBD2 | ASSWTSGVQNEQF
TRBJ2-7 | TRBV20-1 | . | SARDTDSEQY